The 26 T cell receptor beta chains below come from one sample, sequenced in a study of blood T cell repertoires in COVID-19. Using immunoSEQ multiplex PCR, the repertoire was profiled, and TCRdb retains in-frame clones only, with some absent. The table shows approximately 140,000 clones, with 75% to 90% occurring only once. The sequenced sample consisted of peripheral blood. The origin of the receptors is a man between 65 and 85 years old with acute or convalescent COVID-19.

The V call is TRBV6-1, the J call TRBJ2-7; 11 nucleotides line up with TRBD2. Germline V gene data show CDR1 as MNHNS and CDR2 as SASEGT. The CDR3 is made up of 17 amino acids. The ends lost 0 bases at V and 2 bases at J; junction bases unmatched: 6. DNA for the CDR3: TGTGCCAGCAGTGAAGCTTTGACTAGCGGGGCTGCCTACGAGCAGTACTTC. Amino acid sequence: CASSEALTSGAAYEQYF.

The chain links TRBV10-2 to TRBJ2-6, with D tentatively TRBD1 (6 bases). The V gene lost 2 bases and the J gene lost 0 bases, with 11 bases spanning the gap. The CDR3 sequence is 17 residues long. CDR1 and CDR2 from the germline V gene are WSHSY and SAAADI. CDR3 amino acids: CASSEAQGASGANVLTF. The DNA for the CDR3 is TGCGCCAGCAGTGAGGCACAGGGAGCCTCTGGGGCCAACGTCCTGACTTTC.

The CDR3 sequence is CASSQGGTSAQETQYF. The CDR3 nucleotides read TGCGCCAGCAGCCAAGGAGGGACTAGCGCACAAGAGACCCAGTACTTC. V is TRBV4-1 and J is TRBJ2-5, with TRBD2 matching over 10 bases. V lost 1 base, J lost 2 bases, and 4 bases stayed unmatched. The CDR3 extends over 16 amino acids. Germline V gene data show CDR1 as MGHRA and CDR2 as YSYEKL.

As to this clone: Other DNA sequences in this sample translate to the same CDR3. The chain is built from TRBV12-3 or TRBV12-4 and TRBJ2-5, with 9 bases aligning to TRBD1. The CDR3 totals 12 residues. V shed 6 bases and J 5 bases; nucleotides not matched to a gene: 1. The CDR3 is CASSTGGETQYF. CDR3 sequence (DNA): TGTGCCAGCAGCACAGGGGGCGAGACCCAGTACTTC.

J is TRBJ2-2 and V is TRBV11-2, with D unresolved. The CDR3 contains 13 residues. V shed 5 bases and J shed 8 bases, with 12 bases lying between them. Germline lookup yields CDR1 SGHAT and CDR2 FQNNGV. This CDR3 reads CASSPRSGGELFF. The CDR3, as DNA: TGTGCCAGCAGCCCCCGGTCAGGTGGGGAGCTGTTTTTT.

J is TRBJ1-5 and V is TRBV28, with a tentative D call TRBD1 (6 bases). The ends were cut back, 3 bases at V and 1 base at J, with 10 bases in the middle. Germline V lookup: CDR1 MDHEN, CDR2 SYDVKM. CDR3 size: 15 residues. CDR3 coding DNA: TGTGCCAGCAGTTTCGGAAGGGGGAGCAATCAGCCCCAGCATTTT. It yields the protein CASSFGRGSNQPQHF. Complete variable domain (other parts from reference TRBV28 and TRBJ1-5): DVKVTQSSRYLVKRTGEKVFLECVQDMDHENMFWYRQDPGLGLRLIYFSYDVKMKEKGDIPEGYSVSREKKERFSLILESASTNQTSMYLCASSFGRGSNQPQHFGDGTRLSIL.

The chain is built from TRBV2 and TRBJ1-1, with TRBD1 matching 9 bases. The CDR3 loop spans 13 amino acids. Germline values: CDR1 SNHLY, CDR2 FYNNEI. V gave up 7 bases and J gave up 11 bases; unmatched junction bases: 11. CDR3 sequence reads: CASIRDRGDRAFF. In nucleotides, the CDR3 is TGTGCCAGCATCCGCGACAGGGGGGACAGGGCTTTCTTT. The full variable domain, rest sourced from reference TRBV2 and TRBJ1-1, is EPEVTQTPSHQVTQMGQEVILRCVPISNHLYFYWYRQILGQKVEFLVSFYNNEISEKSEIFDDQFSVERPDGSNFTLKIRSTKLEDSAMYFCASIRDRGDRAFFGQGTRLTVV.

This sequence joins TRBV15 and TRBJ2-3, with 7 bases lining up with TRBD2. V shed 8 bases and J 2 bases; nucleotides not matched to a gene: 7. Germline lookup yields CDR1 LNHNV and CDR2 YYDKDF (reference sequence). The CDR3 covers 14 residues. In DNA form, the CDR3 reads TGTGCCACCTGGGGCGGGGGTACCACAGATACGCAGTATTTT. Translating it yields CATWGGGTTDTQYF.

This chain joins TRBV28 and TRBJ2-2; D not certain. Germline CDR1 reads MDHEN; CDR2 reads SYDVKM. The V and J ends lost 6 bases and 9 bases respectively, with 17 bases between them. The CDR3 totals 14 residues. The CDR3 sequence is CASSSSPTPRELFF. The CDR3 DNA reads as TGTGCCAGCAGCTCAAGCCCCACGCCCCGGGAGCTGTTTTTT.

The chain joins TRBV12-3 or TRBV12-4 to TRBJ1-1, with 11 bases aligning to TRBD1. After removal of 10 bases from V and 8 bases from J, the junction contained 3 bases not matched to a gene. This CDR3 has 11 residues. Here the CDR3 DNA reads TGTGCCACAGGACAGGGGGCAGAAGCTTTCTTT. It is translated as CATGQGAEAFF.

V and J are TRBV28 and TRBJ2-3; 11 bases line up with TRBD2. The length of the CDR3 is 14 residues. With V trimmed by 10 bases and J by 0 bases, 3 bases remained unmatched. Germline loops: CDR1 MDHEN, CDR2 SYDVKM. CDR3 region: CATRTSGSTDTQYF. The CDR3 DNA reads as TGTGCCACCAGGACTAGCGGGAGCACAGATACGCAGTATTTT.

This sequence joins TRBV14 and TRBJ2-7; D may be TRBD2 (7 bases). With 8 bases removed from V and 2 bases from J, the gap between germline ends came to 10 bases. Germline-derived CDR1 and CDR2 are SGHDN and FVKESK. The CDR3 is made up of 12 amino acids. The CDR3 DNA follows: TGTGCCAGCGGGGGGGGGCCCTACGAGCAGTACTTC. Protein product: CASGGGPYEQYF.

This clone was seen just once. V usage is TRBV5-1 and J usage is TRBJ2-1; 7 bases agree with TRBD2. CDR1 is SGHRS, CDR2 YFSETQ, per germline. The CDR3 is 14 residues long. V dropped 1 base and J dropped 10; count of bases not matched to a gene: 8. DNA for the CDR3: TGCGCCAGCAGCTTGTCTGGGGAGGGTAGGGAGCAGTTCTTC. The encoded protein is CASSLSGEGREQFF.

This clone is a singleton in its sample. V gene TRBV9 combines with J gene TRBJ2-6; possibly TRBD2 for D (6 bases). The CDR3 covers 17 residues. Germline loops: CDR1 SGDLS, CDR2 YYNGEE. The V gene lost 4 bases and the J gene lost 0 bases, with 14 bases spanning the gap. CDR3 sequence: CASSSGGPSSGANVLTF. CDR3 in DNA: TGTGCCAGCAGCTCCGGGGGTCCCAGCTCTGGGGCCAACGTCCTGACTTTC.

This clone was recorded at least ten times. The chain is built from TRBV6-5 and TRBJ2-2; no clear D gene. Germline CDR1 reads MNHEY; CDR2 reads SVGAGI. Trimming removed 6 bases at V and 6 bases at J, with 11 bases between. The CDR3 loop spans 13 amino acids. CDR3 sequence (DNA): TGTGCCAGCAGCCCCGTTGCGGCCGGGGAGCTGTTTTTT. It yields the protein CASSPVAAGELFF.

This clone was detected only a few times. The chain links TRBV2 to TRBJ1-3; D unresolved. The V gene lost 3 bases and the J gene lost 4 bases, with 10 bases spanning the gap. Looked up from germline, CDR1 is SNHLY and CDR2 is FYNNEI. The CDR3 covers 14 residues. The CDR3 reads CASSDGSGGNTIYF. CDR3 coding DNA: TGTGCCAGCAGTGATGGATCCGGGGGAAACACCATATATTTT. The full variable domain, with the rest looked up from reference TRBV2 and TRBJ1-3, is EPEVTQTPSHQVTQMGQEVILRCVPISNHLYFYWYRQILGQKVEFLVSFYNNEISEKSEIFDDQFSVERPDGSNFTLKIRSTKLEDSAMYFCASSDGSGGNTIYFGEGSWLTVV.

The V and J genes are TRBV6-1 and TRBJ2-1; TRBD2 matches at 11 bases. V shed 2 bases, J shed 2 bases, and the junction held 8 bases outside the gene matches. This CDR3 spans 18 amino acids. Germline V lookup: CDR1 MNHNS, CDR2 SASEGT. CDR3 sequence (DNA): TGTGCCAGCAGTGAATCTTCGACTAGCGGGGACCCCTACAATGAGCAGTTCTTC. Its translation: CASSESSTSGDPYNEQFF.

V is TRBV6-1 and J is TRBJ1-2; perhaps TRBD1 as D (6 bases). Germline CDR1 is MNHNS and CDR2 is SASEGT. The CDR3 loop spans 12 amino acids. The V end lost 3 bases, the J end lost 8 bases, and 10 bases lay between the germline ends. The CDR3, as DNA: TGTGCCAGCAGTGACAGGGGTCGAGGCTACACCTTC. Translation: CASSDRGRGYTF.

The rearrangement joins TRBV6-5 to TRBJ2-7, with D possibly being TRBD1 (6 bases). Deletions cut 6 bases from V and 5 bases from J, with 14 bases between. This CDR3 spans 13 amino acids. Germline CDR1 MNHEY, CDR2 SVGAGI. CDR3: CASRSRGLDEQYF. The DNA for the CDR3 is TGTGCCAGCAGGAGCAGGGGTCTCGACGAGCAGTACTTC.

This clone was seen once. The chain is built from TRBV9 and TRBJ2-1; 7 positions agree with TRBD2. The germline gives CDR1 SGDLS, CDR2 YYNGEE. The J segment lost 2 bases and the V segment lost 0 bases, leaving 2 bases of the junction unmatched. This CDR3 spans 15 amino acids. In nucleotides, the CDR3 is TGTGCCAGCAGCGTAGGAACTAGCGCCTACAATGAGCAGTTCTTC. This codes for CASSVGTSAYNEQFF.

The V and J genes are TRBV9 and TRBJ2-7; 8 nucleotides line up with TRBD1. Germline CDR1 reads SGDLS; CDR2 reads YYNGEE. Unmatched junction bases numbered 14, after V lost 4 bases and J lost 2 bases. This CDR3 has 17 amino acids. The CDR3 DNA reads as TGTGCCAGCAGCCCAACTCCGGGACAGGCAACAACCTACGAGCAGTACTTC. It is translated as CASSPTPGQATTYEQYF. Drawing the rest from reference TRBV9 and TRBJ2-7, the complete variable domain is DSGVTQTPKHLITATGQRVTLRCSPRSGDLSVYWYQQSLDQGLQFLIQYYNGEERAKGNILERFSAQQFPDLHSELNLSSLELGDSALYFCASSPTPGQATTYEQYFGPGTRLTVT.

V is TRBV28 and J is TRBJ2-5; TRBD2 matches 12 bases. The CDR3 length is 15 residues. CDR1 and CDR2 from the germline V gene are MDHEN and SYDVKM. J was trimmed by 5 bases and V by 6 bases; bases with no gene match: 7. The CDR3 DNA reads as TGTGCCAGCAGAAGACTAGCGGGAGTAACGGAGACCCAGTACTTC. Translation gives CASRRLAGVTETQYF.

This chain connects TRBV6-2 or TRBV6-3 to TRBJ1-3, with a tentative D call TRBD1 (5 bases). The germline V gene has CDR1 MNHEY and CDR2 SVGEGT. V was pared by 5 bases and J by 6 bases, with 20 bases between. There are 16 residues in the CDR3. The CDR3, as DNA: TGTGCCAGCAGTCGGCGGGTTTTCGGGGGAGAAAACACCATATATTTT. It codes for CASSRRVFGGENTIYF.

CDR3 loop: CASSLGGGPNTQYF. CDR3 nucleotides: TGTGCCAGCAGCCTTGGGGGGGGGCCGAATACGCAGTATTTT. The V call is TRBV6-5, the J call TRBJ2-3; D is perhaps TRBD2 (7 bases). V was trimmed by 6 bases and J by 7 bases, leaving 17 bases between them. CDR3 length: 14 residues. Germline CDR1 reads MNHEY; CDR2 reads SVGAGI.

In its sample, this clone was seen a few times. This chain connects TRBV7-3 to TRBJ2-2; the match to TRBD1 covers 9 bases. Germline values: CDR1 SGHTA, CDR2 FQGTGA. V lost 5 bases, J lost 6 bases, and 7 bases stayed unmatched. The CDR3 is made up of 15 amino acids. Here the CDR3 DNA reads TGTGCCAGCAGCGCACAGGGGGCTCAGCCCGGGGAGCTGTTTTTT. It specifies CASSAQGAQPGELFF.

V usage is TRBV19 and J usage is TRBJ1-2, with D possibly being TRBD1 (5 bases). The V end was cut by 10 bases, the J end by 4 bases, with 16 bases between. This CDR3 contains 13 residues. In germline, CDR1 is LNHDA, CDR2 SQIVND (reference sequence). The CDR3 spells CATTGYTGYGYTF. CDR3 in DNA: TGTGCCACAACGGGCTACACAGGCTATGGCTACACCTTC.